The clone carrying this TCR beta chain was counted a few times. Its antigen remains unknown. This entry is derived from a study of vaccination and CD4 T cells after COVID-19. Study details: Nasal swab PCR identified SARS-CoV-2 in the convalescent patients, of whom several were mild and one severe. Blood was drawn a median 72 days post second dose, range 14 to 241.

Stated treatment: roughly 10-day PBMC culture with coronavirus spike peptide pools or control peptides (ViraFEST assay). The CDR3 spans 13 residues. In germline, CDR1 is DFQATT, CDR2 SNEGSKA (reference sequence). The V gene lost 6 bases and the J gene lost 0 bases, with 11 bases spanning the gap. Scientists ran DNA taken from cultured CD4+ T cells through the Oncomine TCR Beta short-read assay for sequencing. TCRdb re-analysed the PCR reads in MiXCR, keeping a single row per CDR3 protein. The repertoire holds 12,000 or so distinct CDR3 sequences, with approximately 60% as singletons. Source material: CD4+ T cells from blood, cultured in vitro. The TCR comes from a human donor who had recovered from COVID-19. The V and J genes are TRBV20-1 and TRBJ1-2, with a possible D match to TRBD1 (5 bases). As DNA, the CDR3 is TGCAGTGCGTGGGACGGCGCTAACTATGGCTACACCTTC. Protein product: CSAWDGANYGYTF.